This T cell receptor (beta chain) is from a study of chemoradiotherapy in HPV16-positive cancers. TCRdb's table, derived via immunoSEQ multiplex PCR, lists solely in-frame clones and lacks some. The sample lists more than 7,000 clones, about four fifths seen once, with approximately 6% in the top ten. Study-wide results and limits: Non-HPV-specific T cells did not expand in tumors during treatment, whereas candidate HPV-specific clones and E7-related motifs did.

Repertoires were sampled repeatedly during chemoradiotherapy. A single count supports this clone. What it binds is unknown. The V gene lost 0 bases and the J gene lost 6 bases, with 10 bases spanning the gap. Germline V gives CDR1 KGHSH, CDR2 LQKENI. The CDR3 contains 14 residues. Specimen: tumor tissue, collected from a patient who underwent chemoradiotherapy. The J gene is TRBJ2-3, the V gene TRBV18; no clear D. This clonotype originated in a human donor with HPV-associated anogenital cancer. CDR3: CASSPPGLSDTQYF. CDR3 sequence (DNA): TGTGCCAGCTCACCACCGGGCTTGTCGGATACGCAGTATTTT.